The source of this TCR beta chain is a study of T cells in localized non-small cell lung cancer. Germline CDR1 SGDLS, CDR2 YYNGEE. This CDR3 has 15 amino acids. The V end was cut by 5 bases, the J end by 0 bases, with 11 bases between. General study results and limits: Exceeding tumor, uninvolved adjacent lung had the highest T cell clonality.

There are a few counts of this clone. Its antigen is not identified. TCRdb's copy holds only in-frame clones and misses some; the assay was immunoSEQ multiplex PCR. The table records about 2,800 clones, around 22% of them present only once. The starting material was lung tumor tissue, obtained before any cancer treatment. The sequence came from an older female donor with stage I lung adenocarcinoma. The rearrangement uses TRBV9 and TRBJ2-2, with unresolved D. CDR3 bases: TGTGCCAGCAGTGATGCGGCCTCGAACACCGGGGAGCTGTTTTTT. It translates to CASSDAASNTGELFF.